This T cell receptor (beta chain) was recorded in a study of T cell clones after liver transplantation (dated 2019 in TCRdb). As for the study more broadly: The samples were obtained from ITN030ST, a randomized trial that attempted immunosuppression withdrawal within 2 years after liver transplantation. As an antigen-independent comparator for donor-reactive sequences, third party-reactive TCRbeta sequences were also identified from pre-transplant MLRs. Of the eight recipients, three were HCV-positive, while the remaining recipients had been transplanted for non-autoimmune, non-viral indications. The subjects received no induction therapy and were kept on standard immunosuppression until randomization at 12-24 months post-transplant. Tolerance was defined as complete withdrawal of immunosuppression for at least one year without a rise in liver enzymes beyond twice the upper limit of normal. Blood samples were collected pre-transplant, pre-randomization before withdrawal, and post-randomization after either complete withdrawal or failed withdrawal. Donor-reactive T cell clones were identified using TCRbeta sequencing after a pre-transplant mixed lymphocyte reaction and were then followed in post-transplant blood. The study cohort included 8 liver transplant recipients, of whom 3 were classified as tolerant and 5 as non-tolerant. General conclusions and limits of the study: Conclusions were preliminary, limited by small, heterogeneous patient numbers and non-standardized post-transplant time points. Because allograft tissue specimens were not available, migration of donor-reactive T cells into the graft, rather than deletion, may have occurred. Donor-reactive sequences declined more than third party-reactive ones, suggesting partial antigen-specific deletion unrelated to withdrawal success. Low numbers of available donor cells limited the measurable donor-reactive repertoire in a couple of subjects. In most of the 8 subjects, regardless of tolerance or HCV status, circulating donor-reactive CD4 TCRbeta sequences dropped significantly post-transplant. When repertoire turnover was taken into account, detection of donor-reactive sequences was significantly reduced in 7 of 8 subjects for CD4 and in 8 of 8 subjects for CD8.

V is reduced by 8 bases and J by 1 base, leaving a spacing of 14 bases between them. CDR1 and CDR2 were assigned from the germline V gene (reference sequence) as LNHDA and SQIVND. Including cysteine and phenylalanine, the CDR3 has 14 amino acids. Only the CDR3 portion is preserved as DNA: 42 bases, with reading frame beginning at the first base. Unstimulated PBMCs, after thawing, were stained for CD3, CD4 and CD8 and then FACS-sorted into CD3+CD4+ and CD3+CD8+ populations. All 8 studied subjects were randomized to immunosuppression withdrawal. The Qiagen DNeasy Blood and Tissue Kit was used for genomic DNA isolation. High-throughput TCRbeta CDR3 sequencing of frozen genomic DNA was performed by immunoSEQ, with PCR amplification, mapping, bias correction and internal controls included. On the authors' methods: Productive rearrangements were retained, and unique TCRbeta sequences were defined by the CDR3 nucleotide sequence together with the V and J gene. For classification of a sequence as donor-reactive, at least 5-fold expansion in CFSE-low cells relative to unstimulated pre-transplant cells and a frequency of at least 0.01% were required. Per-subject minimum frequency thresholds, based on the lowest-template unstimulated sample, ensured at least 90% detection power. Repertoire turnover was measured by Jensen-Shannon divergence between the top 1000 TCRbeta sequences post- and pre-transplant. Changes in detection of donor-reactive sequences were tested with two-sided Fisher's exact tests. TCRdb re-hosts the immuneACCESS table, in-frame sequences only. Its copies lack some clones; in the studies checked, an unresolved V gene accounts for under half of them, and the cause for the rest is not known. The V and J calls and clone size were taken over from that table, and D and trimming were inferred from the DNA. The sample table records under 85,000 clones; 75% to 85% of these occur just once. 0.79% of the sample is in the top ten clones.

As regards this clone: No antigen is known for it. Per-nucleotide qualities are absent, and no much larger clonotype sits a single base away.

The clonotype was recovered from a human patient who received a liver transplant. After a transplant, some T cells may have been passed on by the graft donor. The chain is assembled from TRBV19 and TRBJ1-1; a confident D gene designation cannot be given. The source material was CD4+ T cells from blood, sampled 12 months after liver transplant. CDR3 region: CASLIRGKNTEAFF. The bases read TGTGCCAGTCTGATACGGGGTAAGAACACTGAAGCTTTCTTT. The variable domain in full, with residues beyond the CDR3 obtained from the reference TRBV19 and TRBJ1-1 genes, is DGGITQSPKYLFRKEGQNVTLSCEQNLNHDAMYWYRQDPGQGLRLIYYSQIVNDFQKGDIAEGYSVSREKKESFPLTVTSAQKNPTAFYLCASLIRGKNTEAFFGQGTRLTVV.